One sample yielded the 6 T cell receptor beta chains listed below, sequenced in a study of beta chain features in type 1 diabetes. cDNA synthesis used the whole RNA isolate, giving expressed TCRB sequences. Assay: immunoSEQ multiplex PCR; the TCRdb copy retains only in-frame clones and omits some. The profile shows under 150,000 clones, 6.9% of them singletons. The specimen was central memory CD4+ T cells from blood. These receptors were taken from a woman in her twenties or thirties in good health.

V usage is TRBV6-5 and J usage is TRBJ1-2; maybe TRBD1 (5 bases). V shed 2 bases and J shed 7 bases, with 20 bases lying between them. The length of the CDR3 is 16 residues. Germline values: CDR1 MNHEY, CDR2 SVGAGI. The CDR3 region is CASSYTSTGSRGGYTF. For the CDR3, the DNA is TGTGCCAGCAGTTACACGAGCACAGGCTCCCGTGGTGGCTACACCTTC.

As DNA, the CDR3 is TGTGCCCTCAGGGGCGGAGAGGGACATACGCAGTATTTT. Translated: CALRGGEGHTQYF. This sequence joins TRBV6-1 and TRBJ2-3, with a tentative D call TRBD1 (6 bases). V was clipped by 11 bases and J by 7 bases, with 19 bases between them. The CDR3 runs 13 residues. The germline gives CDR1 MNHNS, CDR2 SASEGT.

This clone was observed a few times. The V and J genes are TRBV6-6 and TRBJ1-5; TRBD1 aligns across 9 bases. Germline V gene lookup returns CDR1 MNHNY and CDR2 SVGAGI (reference sequence). Losses at the gene ends were 9 bases for V and 4 bases for J; bases not matched to a gene: 1. The CDR3 runs 12 residues. The CDR3 sequence: CASGQGNQPQHF. CDR3 nucleotides: TGTGCCAGTGGACAGGGGAATCAGCCCCAGCATTTT.

This clone was recorded many times. The V gene is TRBV7-3, the J gene TRBJ2-1; perhaps TRBD2 as D (6 bases). Per germline, CDR1 SGHTA and CDR2 FQGTGA. The CDR3 is made up of 16 amino acids. Trimming took 0 bases from V and 6 from J, leaving 15 bases between them. DNA for the CDR3: TGTGCCAGCAGCTTAACGGGAGGCAGATGGGGCAATGAGCAGTTCTTC. It codes for CASSLTGGRWGNEQFF.

In its sample, this clone was seen a few times. The chain links TRBV18 to TRBJ2-5; D ambiguous. Trimming took off 3 bases at V and 2 bases at J, with 7 bases between the two ends. CDR1 KGHSH and CDR2 LQKENI come from the germline V gene. This CDR3 has 13 amino acids. CDR3 amino acids: CASSPIQQETQYF. The DNA of the CDR3 is TGTGCCAGCTCACCGATACAGCAAGAGACCCAGTACTTC.

The chain links TRBV7-3 to TRBJ2-3, with 9 bases fitting TRBD2. Germline V lookup: CDR1 SGHTA, CDR2 FQGTGA. The CDR3 spans 16 residues. Unmatched junction bases numbered 7, after V lost 1 base and J lost 5 bases. The CDR3 sequence: CASSLIASGTLDTQYF. CDR3 bases: TGTGCCAGCAGCTTAATCGCTAGCGGGACTTTAGATACGCAGTATTTT.